These 15 T cell receptor beta chains originate from one sample sequenced in a study of blood T cell repertoires in COVID-19. The data were produced by immunoSEQ multiplex PCR, yet TCRdb's version contains in-frame clones alone and is incomplete. Of around 260,000 clones in the sample, roughly 80% were seen once. Source material: PBMCs or T cells enriched from blood (not recorded which). Receptors were obtained from a man aged 30-40 years with acute COVID-19.

This clone occurred once. V usage is TRBV27 and J usage is TRBJ2-1; 8 positions match TRBD1. The CDR3 has 15 amino acids. Germline V gene lookup returns CDR1 MNHEY and CDR2 SMNVEV (reference sequence). V gave up 5 bases and J gave up 9 bases; unmatched junction bases: 12. CDR3 region: CASSGGSGGFGEQFF. As DNA, the CDR3 is TGTGCCAGCAGTGGGGGGTCAGGGGGCTTCGGTGAGCAGTTCTTC.

V gene TRBV19 combines with J gene TRBJ1-5, with 10 bases aligning to TRBD1. Germline V CDR1 and CDR2: LNHDA, SQIVND (reference sequence). Trimming removed 9 bases from V and 5 bases from J; junction bases left unmatched: 10. This CDR3 spans 15 amino acids. The DNA of the CDR3 is TGTGCCAGCGTTCCGGGACAGGGGTGGTATCAGCCCCAGCATTTT. Translated: CASVPGQGWYQPQHF.

The rearrangement links TRBV7-9 to TRBJ2-1; 15 nucleotides line up with TRBD2. CDR3 length: 15 amino acids. Germline CDR1 is SEHNR and CDR2 is FQNEAQ (reference sequence). Unmatched junction bases numbered 3, after V lost 5 bases and J lost 7 bases. CDR3 sequence reads: CASSRGLAGGNEQFF. In DNA, the CDR3 is TGTGCCAGCAGCCGCGGACTAGCGGGAGGGAATGAGCAGTTCTTC.

CDR3 region: CASVRGQANEAFF. CDR3 DNA: TGTGCCAGCGTTCGAGGGCAGGCGAATGAAGCTTTCTTT. The genes are TRBV12-3 or TRBV12-4 and TRBJ1-1, with D uncertain. Trimming stripped 8 bases from V and 7 bases from J, with 17 bases between. This CDR3 spans 13 amino acids.

A remark on this clone: Distinct nucleotide sequences in the sample also encode this CDR3. The V gene is TRBV24-1, the J gene TRBJ1-1; no firm D call. The CDR3 extends over 12 amino acids. Germline CDR1 is KGHDR and CDR2 is SFDVKD. The V end lost 2 bases, the J end lost 5 bases, and 5 bases lay between the germline ends. The CDR3 loop is CATSDSGTEAFF. CDR3 nucleotide sequence: TGTGCCACCAGTGATTCGGGGACTGAAGCTTTCTTT.

This rearrangement joins TRBV29-1 to TRBJ1-1; 8 bases align to TRBD1. J lost 5 bases, V lost 7 bases, and 9 bases had no gene match. Germline V gene lookup returns CDR1 SQVTM and CDR2 ANQGSEA. This CDR3 comprises 13 residues. The CDR3 loop is CSGFAGGRTEAFF. CDR3 nucleotide sequence: TGCAGCGGCTTCGCAGGGGGCCGGACTGAAGCTTTCTTT. Full variable domain (missing parts from reference TRBV29-1 and TRBJ1-1): SAVISQKPSRDICQRGTSLTIQCQVDSQVTMMFWYRQQPGQSLTLIATANQGSEATYESGFVIDKFPISRPNLTFSTLTVSNMSPEDSSIYLCSGFAGGRTEAFFGQGTRLTVV.

The chain recombines TRBV7-8 with TRBJ1-3, with 7 bases lining up with TRBD1. Per the germline V gene, CDR1 is SGHVS and CDR2 is FQNEAQ. The CDR3 loop spans 17 amino acids. V was clipped by 4 bases and J by 4 bases; unmatched bases: 13. The CDR3 sequence is CASSSRGSPSYGNTIYF. In nucleotides, the CDR3 is TGTGCCAGCAGCTCCAGGGGGTCCCCTTCTTACGGAAACACCATATATTTT. The full variable domain, completed using reference TRBV7-8 and TRBJ1-3, is GAGVSQSPRYKVAKRGQDVALRCDPISGHVSLFWYQQALGQGPEFLTYFQNEAQLDKSGLPSDRFFAERPEGSVSTLKIQRTQQEDSAVYLCASSSRGSPSYGNTIYFGEGSWLTVV.

As to this clone: The same CDR3 is also encoded by other DNA sequences in this sample. The chain combines TRBV4-1 with TRBJ1-1, with D uncertain. The V and J ends lost 1 base and 2 bases respectively, with 11 bases between them. CDR1 MGHRA and CDR2 YSYEKL come from the germline V gene. The CDR3 covers 15 residues. The CDR3 sequence is CASSQAGDPNTEAFF. CDR3 nucleotides: TGCGCCAGCAGCCAAGCGGGAGACCCCAACACTGAAGCTTTCTTT.

The sample holds one count of this clone. The rearrangement links TRBV24-1 to TRBJ2-1; 9 bases align to TRBD1. The CDR3 extends over 13 amino acids. CDR1 is KGHDR and CDR2 is SFDVKD in the germline V gene. The V and J ends lost 12 bases and 9 bases, in that order; junction bases with no gene match: 11. In DNA form, the CDR3 reads TGTGCCGCCGGGACAGGGAACGGCGGTGAGCAGTTCTTC. It is translated as CAAGTGNGGEQFF.

The chain recombines TRBV24-1 with TRBJ2-2; TRBD1 might be the D (5 bases). V dropped 3 bases and J dropped 5 bases, with 12 bases sitting between them. CDR3 length: 15 amino acids. Per the germline V gene, CDR1 is KGHDR and CDR2 is SFDVKD. CDR3 sequence: CATSDPRRGTGELFF. CDR3 nucleotide sequence: TGTGCCACCAGTGATCCGAGAAGGGGAACCGGGGAGCTGTTTTTT.

The chain links TRBV19 to TRBJ2-1, with TRBD1 identical over 9 bases. This CDR3 spans 14 amino acids. V trimming: 5 bases; J trimming: 10 bases; junction bases outside the gene matches: 9. Germline CDR1 and CDR2: LNHDA and SQIVND (reference sequence). In DNA form, the CDR3 reads TGTGCCAGTAGTGGACAGGGGTCGCCCAGCGAGCAGTTCTTC. Amino acid sequence: CASSGQGSPSEQFF.

The chain carries TRBV18 and TRBJ2-7, with D perhaps TRBD1 (6 bases). Germline V gene data show CDR1 as KGHSH and CDR2 as LQKENI. The CDR3 runs 13 residues. The V end lost 3 bases, the J end lost 4 bases, and 10 bases lay between the germline ends. The CDR3 nucleotides are TGTGCCAGCTCACCTGGGGGCGGATACGAGCAGTACGTC. It specifies CASSPGGGYEQYV.

The chain carries TRBV7-2 and TRBJ2-7; possibly TRBD2 for D (5 bases). This CDR3 spans 13 amino acids. Trimming took 2 bases from V and 3 from J, leaving 8 bases between them. Germline V gene lookup returns CDR1 SGHTA and CDR2 FQGNSA. The CDR3 spells CASSLFGDYEQYV. The CDR3 nucleotides are TGTGCCAGCAGCTTATTCGGGGACTACGAGCAGTACGTC.

The J gene is TRBJ1-2, the V gene TRBV2, with no clear D. Germline CDR1 and CDR2: SNHLY and FYNNEI. The CDR3 is made up of 14 amino acids. V was trimmed by 8 bases and J by 4 bases, leaving 17 bases between them. The CDR3 spells CASARESFIYGYTF. The CDR3 coding sequence is TGTGCCAGCGCCCGGGAGTCATTTATCTATGGCTACACCTTC.

V is TRBV11-1 and J is TRBJ1-4; D might be TRBD1 (5 bases). With 9 bases removed from V and 0 bases from J, the gap between germline ends came to 8 bases. Germline loops: CDR1 SGHAT, CDR2 FQDESV (reference sequence). There are 13 residues in the CDR3. In DNA form, the CDR3 reads TGTGCCAGAGAGACAGCAACTAATGAAAAACTGTTTTTT. This encodes CARETATNEKLFF.